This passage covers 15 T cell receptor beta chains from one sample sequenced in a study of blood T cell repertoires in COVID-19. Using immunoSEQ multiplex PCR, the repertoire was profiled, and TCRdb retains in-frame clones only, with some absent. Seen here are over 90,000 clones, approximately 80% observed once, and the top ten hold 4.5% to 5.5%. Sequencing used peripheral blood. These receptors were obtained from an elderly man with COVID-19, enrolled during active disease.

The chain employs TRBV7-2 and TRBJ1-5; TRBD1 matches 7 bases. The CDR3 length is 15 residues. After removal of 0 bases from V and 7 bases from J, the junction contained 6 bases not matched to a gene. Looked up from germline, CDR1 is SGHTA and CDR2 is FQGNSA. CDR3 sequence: CASSLATTGKQPQHF. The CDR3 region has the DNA TGTGCCAGCAGCTTAGCGACGACAGGGAAGCAGCCCCAGCATTTT.

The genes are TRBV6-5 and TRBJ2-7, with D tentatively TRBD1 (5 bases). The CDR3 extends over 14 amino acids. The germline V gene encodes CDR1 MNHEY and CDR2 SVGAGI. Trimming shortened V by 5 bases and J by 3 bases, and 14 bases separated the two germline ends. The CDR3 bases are TGTGCCAGCAGTAAACAGGAAGGGTTCTACGAGCAGTACTTC. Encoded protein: CASSKQEGFYEQYF.

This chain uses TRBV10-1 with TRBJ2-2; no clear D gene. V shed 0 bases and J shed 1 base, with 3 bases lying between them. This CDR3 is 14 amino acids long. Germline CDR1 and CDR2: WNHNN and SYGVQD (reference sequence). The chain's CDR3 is CASSESGNTGELFF. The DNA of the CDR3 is TGCGCCAGCAGTGAGTCCGGGAACACCGGGGAGCTGTTTTTT.

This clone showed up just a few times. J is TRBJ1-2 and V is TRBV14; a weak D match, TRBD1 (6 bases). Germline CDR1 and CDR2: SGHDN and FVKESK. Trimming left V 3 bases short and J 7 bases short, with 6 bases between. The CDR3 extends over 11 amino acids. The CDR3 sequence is CASSQGAGYTF. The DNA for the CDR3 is TGTGCCAGCAGCCAGGGGGCTGGCTACACCTTC.

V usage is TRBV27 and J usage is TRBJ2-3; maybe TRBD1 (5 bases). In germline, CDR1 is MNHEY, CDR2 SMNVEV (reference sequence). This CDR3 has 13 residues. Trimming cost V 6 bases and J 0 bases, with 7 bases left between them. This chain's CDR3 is CASRRQSTDTQYF. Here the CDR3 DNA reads TGTGCCAGCAGAAGACAGAGCACAGATACGCAGTATTTT.

Here the CDR3 reads CASSIGQSSGNTIYF. CDR3 in DNA: TGTGCCAGTAGTATCGGACAGAGCTCTGGAAACACCATATATTTT. The rearrangement links TRBV19 to TRBJ1-3; tentative D call: TRBD1 (6 bases). Per the germline V gene, CDR1 is LNHDA and CDR2 is SQIVND (reference sequence). The CDR3 has 15 residues. With 3 bases removed from V and 0 bases from J, the gap between germline ends came to 9 bases.

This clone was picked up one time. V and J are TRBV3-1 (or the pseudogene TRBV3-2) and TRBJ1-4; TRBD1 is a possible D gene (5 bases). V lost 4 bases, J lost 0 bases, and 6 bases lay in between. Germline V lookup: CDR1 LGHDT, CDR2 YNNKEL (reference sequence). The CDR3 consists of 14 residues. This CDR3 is CASSLTATNEKLFF. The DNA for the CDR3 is TGTGCCAGCAGCCTGACAGCAACTAATGAAAAACTGTTTTTT.

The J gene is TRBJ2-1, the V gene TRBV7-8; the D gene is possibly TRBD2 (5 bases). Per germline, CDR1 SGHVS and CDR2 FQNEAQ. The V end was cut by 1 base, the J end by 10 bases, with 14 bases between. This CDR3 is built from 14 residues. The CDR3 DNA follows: TGTGCCAGCAGCTTAGTTCCCTCGGGCGGGGAGCAGTTCTTC. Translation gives CASSLVPSGGEQFF.

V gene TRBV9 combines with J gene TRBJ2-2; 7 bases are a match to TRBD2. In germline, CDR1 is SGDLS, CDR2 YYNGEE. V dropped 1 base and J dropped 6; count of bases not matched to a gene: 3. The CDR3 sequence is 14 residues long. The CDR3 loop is CASSVQGGSGELFF. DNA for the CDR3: TGTGCCAGCAGCGTACAGGGAGGGTCCGGGGAGCTGTTTTTT.

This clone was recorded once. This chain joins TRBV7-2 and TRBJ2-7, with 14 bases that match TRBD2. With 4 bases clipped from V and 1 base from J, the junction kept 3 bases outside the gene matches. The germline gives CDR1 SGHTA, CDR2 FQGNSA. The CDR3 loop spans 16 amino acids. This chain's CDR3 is CASSYGTSGGSYEQYF. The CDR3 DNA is TGTGCCAGCAGCTACGGGACTAGCGGGGGATCCTACGAGCAGTACTTC.

The CDR3 coding sequence is TGTGCCAGCAGCGCGGACAGGGGTCGACAAGAGACCCAGTACTTC. This translates into CASSADRGRQETQYF. The V call is TRBV5-6, the J call TRBJ2-5, with 9 bases fitting TRBD1. CDR1 and CDR2 (germline): SGHDT, YYEEEE. V shed 4 bases and J 2 bases; nucleotides not matched to a gene: 6. The CDR3 consists of 15 residues.

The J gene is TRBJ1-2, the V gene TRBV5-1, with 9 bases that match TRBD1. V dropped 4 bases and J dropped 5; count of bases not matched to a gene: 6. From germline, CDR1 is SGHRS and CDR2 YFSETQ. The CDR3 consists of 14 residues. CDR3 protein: CASSPPGQGYGYTF. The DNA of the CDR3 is TGCGCCAGCAGCCCCCCGGGACAGGGTTATGGCTACACCTTC.

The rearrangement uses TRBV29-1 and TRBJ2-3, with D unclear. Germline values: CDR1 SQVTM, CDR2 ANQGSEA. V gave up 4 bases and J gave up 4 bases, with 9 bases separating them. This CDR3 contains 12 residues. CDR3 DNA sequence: TGCAGCGTTGGGGTCCAGGCAGATACGCAGTATTTT. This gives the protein CSVGVQADTQYF.

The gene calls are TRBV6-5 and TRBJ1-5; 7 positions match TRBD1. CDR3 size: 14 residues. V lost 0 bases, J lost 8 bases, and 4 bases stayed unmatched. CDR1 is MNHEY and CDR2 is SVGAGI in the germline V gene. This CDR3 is CASSYSRGSEPQHF. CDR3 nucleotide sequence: TGTGCCAGCAGTTACTCCAGGGGGTCGGAGCCCCAGCATTTT.

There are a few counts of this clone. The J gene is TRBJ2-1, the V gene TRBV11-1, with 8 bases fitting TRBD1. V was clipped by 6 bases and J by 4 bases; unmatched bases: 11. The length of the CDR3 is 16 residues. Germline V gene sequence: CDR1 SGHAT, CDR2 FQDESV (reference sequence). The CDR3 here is CASSLNPGQGYNEQFF. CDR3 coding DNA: TGTGCCAGCAGTCTTAATCCAGGACAGGGTTACAATGAGCAGTTCTTC. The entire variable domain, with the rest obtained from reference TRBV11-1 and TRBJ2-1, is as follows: EAEVAQSPRYKITEKSQAVAFWCDPISGHATLYWYRQILGQGPELLVQFQDESVVDDSQLPKDRFSAERLKGVDSTLKIQPAELGDSAMYLCASSLNPGQGYNEQFFGPGTRLTVL.